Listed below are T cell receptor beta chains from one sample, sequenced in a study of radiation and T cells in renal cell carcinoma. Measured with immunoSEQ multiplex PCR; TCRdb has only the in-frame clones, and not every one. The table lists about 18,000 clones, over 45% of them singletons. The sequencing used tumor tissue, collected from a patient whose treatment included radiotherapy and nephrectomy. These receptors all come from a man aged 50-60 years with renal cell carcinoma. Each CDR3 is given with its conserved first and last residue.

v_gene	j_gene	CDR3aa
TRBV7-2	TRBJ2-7	CASSRGPGVGEQYF
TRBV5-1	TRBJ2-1	CASSLAGTGRVYEQFF
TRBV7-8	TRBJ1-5	CASSRTAGGVQPQHF
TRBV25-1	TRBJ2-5	CASSVFRPGQNKETQYF
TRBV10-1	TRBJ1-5	CASRDTGPQFRAQHF
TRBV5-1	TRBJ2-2	CASSLRMTTDIGELFF
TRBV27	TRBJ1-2	CASSLIGRGISYGYTF
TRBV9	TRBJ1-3	CASSVGYGSGNTIYF
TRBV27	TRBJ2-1	CAVNRENEQFF
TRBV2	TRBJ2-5	CASSGVGTSLETQYF
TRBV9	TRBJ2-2	CASSSGQLQRGTGELFF
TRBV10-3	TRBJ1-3	CAINSDRVTHPAGNTIYF
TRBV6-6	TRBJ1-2	CASTDGRNYGYTF
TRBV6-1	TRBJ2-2	CASSEDFVTLGLAGNTGELFF
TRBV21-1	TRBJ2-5	CASNNGKGQGIKETQYF
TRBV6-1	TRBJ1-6	CASTQRRVLDSPLHF
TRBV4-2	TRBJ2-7	CASSQDLTGFHYEQYF
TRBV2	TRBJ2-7	CASSASAGNPYEQYF
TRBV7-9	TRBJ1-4	CASSLPSGGTNEKLFF
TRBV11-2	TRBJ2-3	CASSLDVSSDTQYF
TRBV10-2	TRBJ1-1	CASSESRVRTEAFF
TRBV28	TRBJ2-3	CASSLPASGSGDTQYF
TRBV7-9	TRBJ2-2	CASRKEGLGELFF
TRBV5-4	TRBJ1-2	CASSLSGVYGYTF
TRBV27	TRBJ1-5	CASRGHMGQPQHF
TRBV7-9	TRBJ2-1	CASSPVPNEQFF